The rows below give T cell receptor beta chains drawn from one sample of a study of OX40 agonist ivuxolimab in advanced cancers. Sequenced by immunoSEQ multiplex PCR; TCRdb stores in-frame clones only, minus some. The table shows under 20,000 clones, with around three quarters occurring only once. The sequences come from CD4+ or CD8+ T cells sorted from blood, collected in a trial of the OX40 agonist ivuxolimab. These receptors all come from an adult with an advanced solid tumor such as melanoma, head and neck, liver or kidney cancer. Each CDR3 is given with its conserved first and last residue. A clone size is listed for some rows: how often the clone was seen (once, few, many), or a class if it is expanded.

V gene	J gene	clone size	CDR3 protein
TRBV18	TRBJ2-1	.	CASSPSTAGGTYNEQFF
TRBV5-1	TRBJ1-5	.	CASSTGQGKQPQHF
TRBV4-3	TRBJ2-7	once	CASSQGSPYEQYF
TRBV29-1	TRBJ1-2	.	CSVEREYGYGYTF
TRBV14	TRBJ2-7	.	CASSQDGGDEQYF
TRBV5-5	TRBJ2-7	few	CASSLEPTRYEQYF
TRBV2	TRBJ2-5	.	CASSERPNQETQYF
TRBV7-9	TRBJ2-1	.	CASSGLPSGLAKDEQFF
TRBV6-1	TRBJ2-6	.	CASSETTTLLSGANVLTF
TRBV5-1	TRBJ2-7	.	CANSLETSGSAVSYEQYF
TRBV29-1	TRBJ2-7	few	CSALAGGTGLSYEQYF
TRBV29-1	TRBJ2-1	.	CSAGGVNEQFF
TRBV9	TRBJ2-5	.	CASSALGTNQETQYF
TRBV7-9	TRBJ2-5	.	CASSSVGSSQETQYF
TRBV13	TRBJ2-7	.	CASSQQEGGYEQYF
TRBV7-2	TRBJ2-7	.	CASSLAQAGAHEQYF
TRBV4-1	TRBJ1-5	.	CASSLQEGNQPQHF
TRBV7-2	TRBJ2-1	.	CASSSPAGGLPHNEQFF
TRBV7-2	TRBJ2-3	.	CASSQGGVRTDTQYF
TRBV6-5	TRBJ1-5	.	CASSYPGQRFQPQHF
TRBV27	TRBJ2-1	once	CASSPHGTNEQFF
TRBV12-5	TRBJ2-7	.	CASGFEGSEQYF
TRBV28	TRBJ1-1	.	CATESDGLNTEAFF
TRBV4-2	TRBJ2-2	large	CASSLLAAEGTGELFF
TRBV5-6	TRBJ1-4	.	CASSLAAGSYEKLFF
TRBV9	TRBJ1-3	few	CASSVGEHSGNTIYF
TRBV7-2	TRBJ1-2	.	CASSLNRGDKGYTF
TRBV11-2	TRBJ2-6	.	CASSLSSARSVLTF
TRBV5-1	TRBJ2-7	.	CASSPDLVISQTYEQYF
TRBV6-5	TRBJ2-1	.	CASSYSPTSYNEQFF
TRBV5-4	TRBJ1-1	few	CASSLGVARGQLNTEAFF
TRBV19	TRBJ2-1	once	CASSIRQGGQNNEQFF
TRBV5-1	TRBJ1-1	.	CASSPGSGGTEAFF
TRBV9	TRBJ1-5	few	CASSQGGSGDQPQHF
TRBV11-3	TRBJ2-1	.	CASSSPGREGEQFF
TRBV5-5	TRBJ2-7	.	CASSGLYEQYF
TRBV6-5	TRBJ1-1	.	CASSYRGKWEAFF
TRBV29-1	TRBJ2-7	few	CSVSKSQEGETFYEQYF
TRBV29-1	TRBJ2-7	.	CSVERQGRNEQYF
TRBV15	TRBJ1-3	.	CATSRGSGNTIYF
TRBV9	TRBJ2-3	.	CASSVLMGAGDTQYF
TRBV7-2	TRBJ2-4	.	CAVGELAKNIQYF
TRBV11-2	TRBJ2-7	.	CASSYGTSGYEQYF